The clone carrying this TCR beta chain was observed a handful of times. Its antigen remains unknown. The entry originates in a study of OX40 agonist ivuxolimab in advanced cancers. About the study: Every 2 weeks, patients received ivuxolimab intravenously, dosed at 0.01 to 10 mg/kg.

Germline loops: CDR1 LNHDA, CDR2 SQIVND (reference sequence). Trimming removed 1 base from V and 0 bases from J; junction bases left unmatched: 2. The CDR3 contains 17 residues. Study-wide findings and caveats: Partial responders at 0.1-3.0 mg/kg showed near-lowest clonal expansion.

Clones were sequenced by immunoSEQ multiplex PCR, and TCRdb holds only the in-frame ones, with some missing. The table records more than 50,000 clones, 85% of them present only once. This chain links TRBV19 with TRBJ2-1; 11 bases are shared with TRBD2. This material consisted of CD4+ or CD8+ T cells sorted from blood, taken in a trial of the OX40 agonist ivuxolimab. The clonotype comes from an adult with an advanced solid tumor such as melanoma, head and neck, liver or kidney cancer. CDR3 amino acids: CASSIGTSGSSYNEQFF. The CDR3 DNA follows: TGTGCCAGTAGTATAGGCACTAGCGGGAGCTCCTACAATGAGCAGTTCTTC.